This TCR beta chain originates from a study of tumor-infiltrating lymphocytes in primary liver carcinoma. The CDR3 has 15 residues. The germline V gene encodes CDR1 SGHAT and CDR2 FQDESV (reference sequence). V lost 3 bases and J lost 5, with 16 bases in between. With about 470 ng total RNA as template and a constant-region primer, TCR beta cDNA was made. Three nested multiplex PCR rounds, a slightly modified ARM-PCR method, built the TCR beta libraries. Two initial PCR rounds of about 9 cycles each paired TRBV1-TRBV30 forward primers with a C-beta reverse primer. Using its own MiXCR run on the multiplex PCR reads, TCRdb lists one record per CDR3 protein. There are fewer than 75,000 distinct CDR3 sequences in the sample; roughly two thirds occur only once, and roughly two fifths lies in the top ten. This clonotype was observed a few times. Starting material for RNA and DNA co-extraction consisted of about 19-32 mg of unsorted bulk tissue. Those sampled were patients whose primary liver carcinoma was treated by surgical resection. No treatment had been given to the patients, who were chronically infected with HBV.

This TCR came from a middle-aged man with primary liver carcinoma and hepatitis B virus infection. The gene calls are TRBV11-1 and TRBJ1-2, with unresolved D. Specimen: liver tumor tissue from sampling region 4. Regarding subset: tumor region T4, right-lateral pole. CDR3 DNA sequence: TGTGCCAGCAGCTTGGGGAACCGAGGGCTGTATGGCTACACCTTC. Translation gives CASSLGNRGLYGYTF. Variable domain in full (rest from reference TRBV11-1 and TRBJ1-2): EAEVAQSPRYKITEKSQAVAFWCDPISGHATLYWYRQILGQGPELLVQFQDESVVDDSQLPKDRFSAERLKGVDSTLKIQPAELGDSAMYLCASSLGNRGLYGYTFGSGTRLTVV.